The rows below give T cell receptor beta chains drawn from one sample of a study of early T cells in non-severe SARS-CoV-2 infection. TCRdb passed the 5' RACE reads through MiXCR, listing each CDR3 protein once. This table holds approximately 50,000 distinct CDR3 sequences, 7.5% to 10% found once. What was sequenced was whole blood. The receptors shown here come from an adult who was a healthcare worker with PCR-confirmed SARS-CoV-2 infection or an uninfected control (not recorded which). CDR3s include the opening cysteine and the closing phenylalanine or tryptophan.

>TRBV10-3|15
CAIMDSRSGANVLTF
>TRBV28|16
CASSPRQNLAKNIQYF
>TRBV10-3|12
CAISESNYEQYF
>TRBV29-1|14
CSVEFTDRGNEQYF
>TRBV6-5|14
CASSMDSTYNEQFF
>TRBV7-9|14
CASSFQGGTYTQYF
>TRBV3-1|19
CASSQDVRNLDRRQETQYF
>TRBV10-3|15
CAIRKDRSSYNEQFF
>TRBV10-3|16
CAISDRGQGVNSPLHF
>TRBV12-3/TRBV12-4|13
CASSFVGGHEQYF
>TRBV9|11
CASSREDEQYF
>TRBV24-1|17
CATSDTPGLAGVGEQYF
>TRBV7-9|14
CASSLAGPSSEQYF
>TRBV7-3|13
CASGTRNTGELFF
>TRBV5-4|13
CAISLGNPEAQYF
>TRBV12-3/TRBV12-4|15
CASSFISGTYNEQFF
>TRBV28|13
CASTHLGLYEQYF
>TRBV5-1|14
CASSPSSGQETQYF
>TRBV2|13
CASMAVPYNEQFF
>TRBV28|13
CASSTGQNYERYF
>TRBV4-1|17
CASSRISSGTGANEQYF
>TRBV10-2|16
CASRGQESSYNSPLHF
>TRBV14|14
CASSHHGRAGELFF
>TRBV4-1|18
CASSQSLGTGTRLHEQYF
>TRBV29-1|17
CSVEVGLAVSSYNEQFF
>TRBV11-1|15
CASSNRGTQSYEQYF
>TRBV30|15
CALDSRGQGYSPLHF
>TRBV4-2|14
CASSQDLGAYEQYF
>TRBV12-3/TRBV12-4|14
CASSPPWEPYEQYF
>TRBV4-3|15
CASSQEMGQQDTQYF
>TRBV28|14
CASSLDRGGYGAFF
>TRBV20-1|15
CSARPTSGRTDTQYF
>TRBV27|15
CAITYPITGPSGYTF
>TRBV6-5|14
CASSRGWDSYEQYF
>TRBV5-1|13
CANRGPRTGELFF
>TRBV4-2|15
CASSDQPGAWTEAFF
>TRBV6-6|15
CASSQLAGDADTQYF
>TRBV3-1|14
CASRPSGLTDTQYF
>TRBV29-1|13
CSVAGNYNQPQHF
>TRBV7-2|13
CASSSVLNTEAFF
>TRBV10-2|15
CASSEPGTAGEKLFF
>TRBV10-2|15
CASSESLTRRGTQYF
>TRBV5-1|12
CASSFPKETQYF
>TRBV15|12
CATSRVGQPQHF
>TRBV28|17
CASSLLLQGLWNTEAFF
>TRBV19|15
CASSTRGEVVYEQYF
>TRBV29-1|13
CSVSTGMDTEAFF
>TRBV7-6|12
CASSLGGSEAFF
>TRBV6-2/TRBV6-3|16
CASSYSRGFPYNEQFF
>TRBV19|15
CASSLAGVFYNEQFF
>TRBV29-1|15
CSGTLAGVSTDTQYF